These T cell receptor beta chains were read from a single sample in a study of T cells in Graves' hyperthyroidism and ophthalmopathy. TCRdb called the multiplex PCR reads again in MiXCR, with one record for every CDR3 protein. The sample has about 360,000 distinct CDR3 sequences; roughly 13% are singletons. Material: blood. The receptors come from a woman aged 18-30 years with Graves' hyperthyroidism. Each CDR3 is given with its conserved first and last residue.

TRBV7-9	CASSLGASTGELFF
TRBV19	CASSIEGLLGEQFF
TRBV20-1	CSARVRISYGYTF
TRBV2	CASSEPAGGVETQYF
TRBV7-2	CASSFSLLDTGELFF
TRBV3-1	CASSSGTVQRGYTF
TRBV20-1	CSGPGLAGELTDTQYF
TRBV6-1	CASSASTGTGGLETQYF
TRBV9	CASSVSTGTGFYNEQFF
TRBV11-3	CASSFGSGSSYNEQFF
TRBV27	CASSLSDSNQPQHF
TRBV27	CASKALSDTEAFF
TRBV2	CASIAGTNSPLHF
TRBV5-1	CATRESGGSYEQYF
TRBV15	CATSRDSTSQGYTF
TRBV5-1	CASSWGAGSNQPQHF
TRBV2	CASSSRGGMWNEQFF
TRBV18	CASSPQPNARAGELFF
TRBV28	CASSLLRGDTIYF
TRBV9	CASTGGGALNTGELFF
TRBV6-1	CASSYVQLEQFF
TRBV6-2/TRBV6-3	CASEDAESGNTIYF
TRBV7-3	CASRPTGPNTGELFF
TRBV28	CASSLPGQLVNTEAFF
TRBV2	CASGTVYGYTF